This is a list of T cell receptor beta chains from one sample in a study of Graves' ophthalmopathy and Graves' hyperthyroidism. A single record per CDR3 protein comes from TCRdb applying MiXCR to the multiplex PCR reads. The data contain about 220,000 distinct CDR3 sequences, approximately 21% of them singletons. Sequencing used peripheral blood. The receptor source for this set is a woman aged 50 to 60 with Graves' ophthalmopathy. Each CDR3 is given with its conserved first and last residue. Fields, in order: clone size, V gene, D gene, J gene, CDR3 DNA, CDR3 protein. D genes are given only for firm matches. Size values are once, few and many counts, or a class for expanded clones, and some rows have none.

>few|TRBV11-1|NA|TRBJ2-2
TGTGCCAGCAGCTTACCCCCATTGGACTCGTACACCGGGGAGCTGTTTTTT
CASSLPPLDSYTGELFF
>once|TRBV19|NA|TRBJ1-5
TGTGCCAGTAAATGGGGCACAGCTTCCCAAAGCAATCAGCCCCAGCATTTT
CASKWGTASQSNQPQHF
>NA|TRBV4-2|TRBD1|TRBJ1-2
TGTGCCAGCAGCCAACGGACAGGGCCCTATGGCTACACCTTC
CASSQRTGPYGYTF
>many|TRBV5-1|NA|TRBJ2-7
TGCGCCAGCAGCTTGAGTTTACAGGGCTACGAGCAGTACTTC
CASSLSLQGYEQYF
>many|TRBV11-3|NA|TRBJ2-2
TGTGCCAGCAGCCCAGGGGCGCGCACCGGGGAGCTGTTTTTT
CASSPGARTGELFF
>many|TRBV12-3/TRBV12-4|TRBD1|TRBJ2-7
TGTGCCAGCAGCGAGACAGGGGGTGGTTACGAGCAGTACTTC
CASSETGGGYEQYF
>many|TRBV5-1|TRBD1|TRBJ2-7
TGCGCCAGCAGCCCGGAGACTGGACAGGCCCCCGAGCAGTACTTC
CASSPETGQAPEQYF
>many|TRBV12-5|TRBD1|TRBJ1-5
TGTGCTAGTGCCTCTGCCGACAGGGTTCTCAATCAGCCCCAGCATTTT
CASASADRVLNQPQHF
>NA|TRBV19|TRBD1|TRBJ1-5
TGTGCCAGTAAGGACAGGGGCAATCAGCCCCAGCATTTT
CASKDRGNQPQHF
>many|TRBV6-1|TRBD1|TRBJ2-4
TGTGCCAGCACCCAGCGGGGACAGGGGGCGACCGACAAAAACATTCAGTACTTC
CASTQRGQGATDKNIQYF
>many|TRBV2|TRBD1|TRBJ1-6
TGTGCCAGCAGGCGACAGGGATATGAGAATTCACCCCTCCACTTT
CASRRQGYENSPLHF
>many|TRBV7-9|TRBD2|TRBJ2-7
TGTGCCAGCGGGAGCGGGAGCTACGAGCAGTACTTC
CASGSGSYEQYF
>many|TRBV20-1|NA|TRBJ1-1
TGCAGTGCTCCGGACCCCTGGGACACTGAAGCTTTCTTT
CSAPDPWDTEAFF
>few|TRBV10-3|NA|TRBJ2-7
TGTGCCATCAGTAATGGGAGACAAGGTGATGAGCAGTACTTC
CAISNGRQGDEQYF
>many|TRBV20-1|NA|TRBJ1-3
TGCAGTGCTCCTACAGGAGCTGGAAACACCATATATTTT
CSAPTGAGNTIYF
>NA|TRBV2|NA|TRBJ2-2
TGTGCCAGCAGAGGTCCAGGGTGGAACACCGGGGAGCTGTTTTTT
CASRGPGWNTGELFF
>NA|TRBV4-1|NA|TRBJ2-7
TGCGCCAGCAGCCTAACCTCGAGGGATTGGAACGAGCAGTACTTC
CASSLTSRDWNEQYF
>NA|TRBV10-3|TRBD2|TRBJ2-7
TGTGCCATCAGTGGTGGGCTAGCGGGACCCGCCTACGAGCAGTACTTC
CAISGGLAGPAYEQYF
>many|TRBV6-1|NA|TRBJ1-2
TGTGCCAGCAAGGCGGCGGGCCCCTCCTCACTCTATGGCTACACCTTC
CASKAAGPSSLYGYTF
>NA|TRBV6-2/TRBV6-3|NA|TRBJ2-5
TGTGCCAGCAGTTACCTGGCGGAGGCAAGAGAGACCCAGTACTTC
CASSYLAEARETQYF
>many|TRBV20-1|NA|TRBJ2-7
TGCAGTGCTCACCGGGGCCTCTACGAGCAGTACTTC
CSAHRGLYEQYF
>many|TRBV28|NA|TRBJ2-5
TGTGCCAGCAGTTTAAAGCAGACCCAGTACTTC
CASSLKQTQYF
>NA|TRBV6-5|NA|TRBJ2-7
TGTGCCAGCAGTTACCGCCCGAGAACCTACGAGCAGTACTTC
CASSYRPRTYEQYF
>NA|TRBV11-2|TRBD2|TRBJ2-5
TGTGCCAGCAGTGAGACTAGCGGGGGGGCCGAGACCCAGTACTTC
CASSETSGGAETQYF